This TCR beta chain originates from a study of blood T cell repertoires in COVID-19. Per the original methods: Amplification with reference gene primers provided the estimates of nucleated cell counts. Sequencing was performed with immunoSEQ multiplex PCR; in TCRdb, only in-frame clones are kept and a portion is missing. That table is the source of V, J and clone size, and D and trimming were worked out from the DNA. The table lists around 53,000 clones, about 87% of them singletons, with under 4.5% in the top ten. V dropped 0 bases and J dropped 1 base, with 8 bases sitting between them. CDR1 SGHNT and CDR2 YYREEE come from the germline V gene (reference sequence). The CDR3 length is 15 residues.

The sample consisted of peripheral blood. The chain joins TRBV5-4 to TRBJ1-5; no definite D call. This TCR was recovered from a man aged 50 to 60 with acute or convalescent COVID-19. The CDR3 bases are TGTGCCAGCAGCTTGGTTGTGAGAAGCAATCAGCCCCAGCATTTT. Its translation: CASSLVVRSNQPQHF.